The TCR beta chain described here comes from a study of cytomegalovirus exposure and HLA in healthy donors. Both 60 Vbeta primers and 13 Jbeta primers went into the PCR. Generated by immunoSEQ multiplex PCR, the TCRdb table keeps only in-frame clones and is missing some. The data contain around 170,000 clones, around three quarters of them singletons. V shed 2 bases and J shed 13 bases, with 9 bases lying between them. Germline V CDR1 and CDR2: SNHLY, FYNNEI. The CDR3 runs to 11 residues. Notes on the study in general: Of the V segments, some could not be distinguished, including TRBV6-2 and TRBV6-3, and were excluded. Common viral pathogens were later found to be apparently linked to several of the most significant clusters. In vitro testing confirmed a few CMV-associated chains as specific for CMV antigens.

This clone was detected once. The antigen is unknown. Sequenced material: PBMCs. The receptor comes from a woman in her forties or fifties in good health and CMV-seropositive. The chain links TRBV2 to TRBJ2-1, with D possibly TRBD1 on 6 matching bases. The CDR3 sequence is CASSEWTDQFF. CDR3 nucleotide sequence: TGTGCCAGCAGTGAATGGACAGATCAGTTCTTC.